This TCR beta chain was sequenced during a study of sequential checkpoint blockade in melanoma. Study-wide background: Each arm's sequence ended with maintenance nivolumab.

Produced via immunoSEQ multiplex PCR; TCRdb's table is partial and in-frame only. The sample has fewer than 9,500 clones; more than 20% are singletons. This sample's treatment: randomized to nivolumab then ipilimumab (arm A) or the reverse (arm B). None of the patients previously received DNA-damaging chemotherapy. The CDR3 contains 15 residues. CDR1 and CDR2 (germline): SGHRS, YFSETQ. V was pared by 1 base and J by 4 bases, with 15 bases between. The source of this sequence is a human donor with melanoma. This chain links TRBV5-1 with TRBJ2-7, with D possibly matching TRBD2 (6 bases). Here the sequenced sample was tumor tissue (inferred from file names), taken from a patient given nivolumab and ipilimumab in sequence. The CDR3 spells CASSLQSGLWYEQYF. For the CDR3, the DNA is TGCGCCAGCAGCTTGCAGAGCGGGCTATGGTACGAGCAGTACTTC.